The 5 T cell receptor beta chains presented below share a single source sample, sequenced in a study of control samples from healthy donors and cancer patients (dated by TCRdb to 2018 to 2020). Libraries were prepared through the immunoSEQ multiplex PCR assay. Not all clones reach the TCRdb copy of this immuneACCESS table, which keeps in-frame sequences only. Checked studies attribute under half of the gap to unresolved V genes and leave the rest unexplained. The sample table lists around 110,000 clones, more than 80% of them with a count of one. Around 1.1% of the sample is taken by the ten largest. What was sequenced was PBMCs. The receptors shown here come from a woman aged 50 to 65 with colorectal cancer.

This clone was seen only once. The genes are TRBV15 and TRBJ2-3; D unclear. V dropped 0 bases and J dropped 4 bases, with 8 bases sitting between them. The CDR3 has 14 residues. Germline assignment: CDR1 LNHNV and CDR2 YYDKDF (reference sequence). CDR3 DNA: TGTGCCACCAGCAGAGATGCGAGGTCAGATACGCAGTATTTT. Translated, it gives CATSRDARSDTQYF. The variable domain in full, with the rest retrieved from reference TRBV15 and TRBJ2-3, is DAMVIQNPRYQVTQFGKPVTLSCSQTLNHNVMYWYQQKSSQAPKLLFHYYDKDFNNEADTPDNFQSRRPNTSFCFLDIRSPGLGDTAMYLCATSRDARSDTQYFGPGTRLTVL.

The genes are TRBV29-1 and TRBJ2-7; no reliable D call. The germline gives CDR1 SQVTM, CDR2 ANQGSEA. The CDR3 consists of 10 residues. V lost 5 bases and J lost 5, with 7 bases in between. DNA for the CDR3: TGCAGCGTTACGCTCGACGAGCAGTACTTC. Translating it yields CSVTLDEQYF.

DNA for the CDR3: TGCGCCAGCAGCCCCGAGCCGGCACCCTCGGGGGAGACCCAGTACTTC. It yields the protein CASSPEPAPSGETQYF. The J gene is TRBJ2-5, the V gene TRBV10-2, with a tentative D call TRBD2 (5 bases). V lost 6 bases, J lost 5 bases, and 22 bases lay in between. CDR3 length: 16 amino acids. Germline V CDR1 and CDR2: WSHSY, SAAADI.

V is TRBV7-9 and J is TRBJ2-2, with TRBD1 as a possible D gene (5 bases). The CDR3 contains 17 residues. Germline assignment: CDR1 SEHNR and CDR2 FQNEAQ (reference sequence). V was pared by 1 base and J by 2 bases, with 14 bases between. CDR3 residues: CASSLGSMGLNTGELFF. CDR3 nucleotides: TGTGCCAGCAGCTTAGGTTCAATGGGGCTTAACACCGGGGAGCTGTTTTTT.

V usage is TRBV5-3 and J usage is TRBJ1-1; possibly TRBD1 for D (5 bases). TRBV5-3 qualifies as an ORF whose function is uncertain. Trimming left V 4 bases short and J 3 bases short, with 16 bases between. The CDR3 spans 15 residues. The CDR3 loop is CARSVEGPIDTEAFF. CDR3 DNA sequence: TGTGCCAGAAGCGTCGAGGGACCGATAGACACTGAAGCTTTCTTT.